This is a list of T cell receptor beta chains from one sample in a study of blood T cell repertoires in COVID-19. The table came from immunoSEQ multiplex PCR; TCRdb's copy has only in-frame clones and leaves some out. The sample has about 190,000 clones; around 80% are singletons. Sequencing was performed on peripheral blood. Receptor source: a woman older than 75 with active or convalescent COVID-19. CDR3s include the opening cysteine and the closing phenylalanine or tryptophan. The order of the fields is V gene, CDR3 length, clone size, D gene, J gene, CDR3 protein, CDR3 DNA. The D gene is left open where the match is weak. The size field is filled for only some rows; it gives once, few, many or a size class.

V gene: TRBV19; CDR3 length: 14; clone size: -; D gene: -; J gene: TRBJ1-5; CDR3 protein: CASTTNQGNQPQHF; CDR3 DNA: TGTGCCAGTACCACAAATCAGGGGAATCAGCCCCAGCATTTT
V gene: TRBV2; CDR3 length: 14; clone size: -; D gene: TRBD2; J gene: TRBJ2-2; CDR3 protein: CASRGTSSPGELFF; CDR3 DNA: TGTGCCAGCAGGGGGACTAGTTCCCCCGGGGAGCTGTTTTTT
V gene: TRBV15; CDR3 length: 15; clone size: -; D gene: -; J gene: TRBJ2-1; CDR3 protein: CATSRAGKTNNEQFF; CDR3 DNA: TGTGCCACCAGCAGAGCTGGCAAAACGAACAATGAGCAGTTCTTC
V gene: TRBV20-1; CDR3 length: 11; clone size: -; D gene: -; J gene: TRBJ1-1; CDR3 protein: CSARANTEAFF; CDR3 DNA: TGCAGTGCTAGGGCGAACACTGAAGCTTTCTTT
V gene: TRBV10-2; CDR3 length: 15; clone size: once; D gene: TRBD2; J gene: TRBJ2-5; CDR3 protein: CATALAGAPQETQYF; CDR3 DNA: TGCGCCACCGCACTAGCGGGGGCGCCCCAAGAGACCCAGTACTTC
V gene: TRBV7-2; CDR3 length: 15; clone size: -; D gene: TRBD1; J gene: TRBJ2-1; CDR3 protein: CASSFDRGTYNEQFF; CDR3 DNA: TGTGCCAGCAGCTTTGACAGGGGCACCTACAATGAGCAGTTCTTC
V gene: TRBV7-2; CDR3 length: 13; clone size: -; D gene: -; J gene: TRBJ1-5; CDR3 protein: CASSHGGNQPQHF; CDR3 DNA: TGTGCCAGCAGCCATGGGGGGAATCAGCCCCAGCATTTT
V gene: TRBV29-1; CDR3 length: 16; clone size: -; D gene: -; J gene: TRBJ2-5; CDR3 protein: CSVEDALRRGQETQYF; CDR3 DNA: TGCAGCGTTGAAGATGCCCTCAGGAGGGGTCAAGAGACCCAGTACTTC
V gene: TRBV9; CDR3 length: 15; clone size: -; D gene: TRBD1; J gene: TRBJ2-5; CDR3 protein: CASSVTGAVQETQYF; CDR3 DNA: TGTGCCAGCAGCGTGACAGGGGCAGTTCAAGAGACCCAGTACTTC
V gene: TRBV28; CDR3 length: 15; clone size: -; D gene: TRBD2; J gene: TRBJ2-2; CDR3 protein: CASRIAGGNTGELFF; CDR3 DNA: TGTGCCAGCAGGATAGCGGGGGGCAACACCGGGGAGCTGTTTTTT
V gene: TRBV28; CDR3 length: 16; clone size: -; D gene: TRBD1; J gene: TRBJ2-6; CDR3 protein: CASSRDRDPGANVLTF; CDR3 DNA: TGTGCCAGCAGTCGGGACAGAGACCCTGGGGCCAACGTCCTGACTTTC
V gene: TRBV7-2; CDR3 length: 19; clone size: few; D gene: -; J gene: TRBJ2-6; CDR3 protein: CASSLRSGDLVSGANVLTF; CDR3 DNA: TGTGCCAGCAGCTTACGTTCGGGGGATCTGGTGTCTGGGGCCAACGTCCTGACTTTC
V gene: TRBV6-1; CDR3 length: 15; clone size: once; D gene: -; J gene: TRBJ1-2; CDR3 protein: CASSEAGGASYGYTF; CDR3 DNA: TGTGCCAGCAGTGAAGCGGGAGGGGCGAGCTATGGCTACACCTTC
V gene: TRBV10-2; CDR3 length: 13; clone size: -; D gene: -; J gene: TRBJ1-5; CDR3 protein: CASSRVGNQPQHF; CDR3 DNA: TGCGCCAGCAGCAGGGTGGGCAATCAGCCCCAGCATTTT
V gene: TRBV10-3; CDR3 length: 15; clone size: few; D gene: TRBD1; J gene: TRBJ1-4; CDR3 protein: CAISEGTGKGEKLFF; CDR3 DNA: TGTGCCATCAGTGAAGGGACAGGGAAAGGAGAAAAACTGTTTTTT
V gene: TRBV4-3; CDR3 length: 14; clone size: once; D gene: -; J gene: TRBJ1-2; CDR3 protein: CASSQARTAPGYTF; CDR3 DNA: TGCGCCAGCAGCCAAGCCCGGACAGCACCCGGCTACACCTTC
V gene: TRBV7-9; CDR3 length: 14; clone size: -; D gene: -; J gene: TRBJ2-2; CDR3 protein: CASSFGQHTGELFF; CDR3 DNA: TGTGCCAGCAGCTTCGGACAGCACACCGGGGAGCTGTTTTTT
V gene: TRBV6-5; CDR3 length: 14; clone size: -; D gene: -; J gene: TRBJ1-4; CDR3 protein: CASTRTEFNEKLFF; CDR3 DNA: TGTGCCAGCACCAGGACAGAGTTTAATGAAAAACTGTTTTTT
V gene: TRBV10-3; CDR3 length: 13; clone size: -; D gene: -; J gene: TRBJ2-2; CDR3 protein: CASSTVNTGELFF; CDR3 DNA: TGTGCCAGCTCCACAGTGAACACCGGGGAGCTGTTTTTT
V gene: TRBV3-1/TRBV3-2; CDR3 length: 17; clone size: -; D gene: -; J gene: TRBJ2-3; CDR3 protein: CASSQEGVRVSQKTQYF; CDR3 DNA: TGTGCCAGCAGCCAAGAGGGTGTCAGGGTGTCACAGAAGACGCAGTATTTT
V gene: TRBV3-1/TRBV3-2; CDR3 length: 14; clone size: -; D gene: TRBD1; J gene: TRBJ1-5; CDR3 protein: CASSDTGGNQPQHF; CDR3 DNA: TGTGCCAGCAGCGACACAGGGGGAAATCAGCCCCAGCATTTT